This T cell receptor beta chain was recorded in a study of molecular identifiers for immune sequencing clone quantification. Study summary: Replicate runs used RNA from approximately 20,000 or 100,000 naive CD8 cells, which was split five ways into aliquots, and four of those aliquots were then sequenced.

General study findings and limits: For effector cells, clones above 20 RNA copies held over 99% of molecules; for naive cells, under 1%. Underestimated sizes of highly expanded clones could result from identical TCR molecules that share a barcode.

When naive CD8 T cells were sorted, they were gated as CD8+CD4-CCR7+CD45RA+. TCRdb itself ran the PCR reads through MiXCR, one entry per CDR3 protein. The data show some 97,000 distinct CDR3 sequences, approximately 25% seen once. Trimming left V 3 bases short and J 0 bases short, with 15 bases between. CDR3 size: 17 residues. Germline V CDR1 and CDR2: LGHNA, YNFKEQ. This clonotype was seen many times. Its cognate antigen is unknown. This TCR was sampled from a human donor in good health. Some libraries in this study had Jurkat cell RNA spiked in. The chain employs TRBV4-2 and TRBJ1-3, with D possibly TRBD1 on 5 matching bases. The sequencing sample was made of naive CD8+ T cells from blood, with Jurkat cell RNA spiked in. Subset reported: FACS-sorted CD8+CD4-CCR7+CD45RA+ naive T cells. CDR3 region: CASSQLAGGGSGNTIYF. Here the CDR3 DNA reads TGTGCCAGCAGCCAGCTCGCCGGGGGGGGCTCTGGAAACACCATATATTTT.